What follows is one TCR beta chain and its context. Its antigen is unknown. Treatment here: AdE1-LMPpoly-expanded autologous EBV-specific T-cell therapy followed by anti-PD-1 nivolumab. This record comes from a study of EBV T-cell therapy then PD-1 blockade in nasopharyngeal carcinoma. Sequencing was performed with immunoSEQ multiplex PCR; in TCRdb, only in-frame clones are kept and a portion is missing. This repertoire shows 20,000 or so clones, 82% found once; its top ten account for approximately 25%. Sample: CD8+ T cells from blood, taken at day -245 from a patient whose treatment included autologous EBV-specific T cells and nivolumab. This TCR derives from a man aged 35 to 55 with nasopharyngeal carcinoma.

Here the CDR3 reads CASSLRTGSTEAFF. The CDR3 DNA sequence: TGTGCCAGCAGTTTACGCACGGGGAGCACTGAAGCTTTCTTT. The V and J genes are TRBV27 and TRBJ1-1; D remains ambiguous. V was pared by 2 bases and J by 4 bases, with 11 bases between. Germline assignment: CDR1 MNHEY and CDR2 SMNVEV (reference sequence). The CDR3 contains 14 residues.